This T cell receptor beta chain was captured in a study of graft-versus-host responses after intestinal transplantation. Across the whole study: Those transplanted obtained multivisceral, liver-intestinal, or isolated intestinal grafts. All recipients got anti-thymocyte globulin induction, then tacrolimus and steroids for approximately 3 years. The study's findings and limits: Recipient marrow contained GvH clones, some of which appeared first in ileum or blood.

With 4 bases clipped from V and 4 bases from J, the junction kept 2 bases outside the gene matches. This CDR3 has 13 residues. Germline V CDR1 and CDR2: WSHSY, SAAADI. Comment on this clone: No antigen is known for it.

Clones were read by immunoSEQ multiplex PCR, and TCRdb kept only the in-frame ones, dropping some. There are about 100,000 clones in the sample; approximately 90% occur only once, and more than 15% lies in the top ten. V usage is TRBV10-2 and J usage is TRBJ2-3, with 7 positions matching TRBD2. Sequencing used PBMCs, obtained about 440 days after intestinal transplant. The clonotype originates from a human patient who received an intestinal transplant, so some T cells may come from the graft donor. CDR3 loop: CASSVGRPDTQYF. The CDR3 DNA reads as TGCGCCAGCAGTGTCGGGAGGCCAGATACGCAGTATTTT.